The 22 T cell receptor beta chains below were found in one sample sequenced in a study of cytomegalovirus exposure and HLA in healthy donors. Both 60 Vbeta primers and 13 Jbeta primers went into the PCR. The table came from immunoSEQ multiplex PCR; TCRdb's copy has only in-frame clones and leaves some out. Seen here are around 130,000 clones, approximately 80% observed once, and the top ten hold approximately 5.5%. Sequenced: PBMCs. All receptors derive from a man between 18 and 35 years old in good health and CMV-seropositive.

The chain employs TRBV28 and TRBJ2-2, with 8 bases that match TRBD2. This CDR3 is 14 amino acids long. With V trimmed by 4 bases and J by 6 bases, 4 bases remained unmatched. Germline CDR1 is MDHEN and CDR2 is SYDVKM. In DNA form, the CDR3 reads TGTGCCAGCAGTTCAAACGGGGGGGCCGGGGAGCTGTTTTTT. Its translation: CASSSNGGAGELFF.

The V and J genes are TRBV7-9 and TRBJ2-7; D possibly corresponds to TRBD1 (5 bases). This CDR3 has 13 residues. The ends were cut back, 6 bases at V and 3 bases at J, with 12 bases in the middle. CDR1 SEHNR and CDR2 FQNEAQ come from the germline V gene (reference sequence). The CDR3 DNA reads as TGTGCCAGCAGTTCCGACAGCAACTACGAGCAGTACTTC. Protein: CASSSDSNYEQYF. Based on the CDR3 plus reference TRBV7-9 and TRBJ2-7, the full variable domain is DTGVSQNPRHKITKRGQNVTFRCDPISEHNRLYWYRQTLGQGPEFLTYFQNEAQLEKSRLLSDRFSAERPKGSFSTLEIQRTEQGDSAMYLCASSSDSNYEQYFGPGTRLTVT.

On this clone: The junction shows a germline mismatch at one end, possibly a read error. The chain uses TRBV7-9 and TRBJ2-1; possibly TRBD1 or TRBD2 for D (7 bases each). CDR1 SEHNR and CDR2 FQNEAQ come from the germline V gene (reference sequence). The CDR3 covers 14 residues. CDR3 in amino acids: CSSGDSIKYNEQFF. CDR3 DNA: TGTTCCAGCGGGGACAGTATCAAGTACAATGAGCAGTTCTTC.

DNA of the CDR3: TGTGCCAGCAGCTTGGTCGGGGTTTTTCCCTACGAGCAGTACTTC. Its translation is CASSLVGVFPYEQYF. The rearrangement joins TRBV5-4 to TRBJ2-7, with D maybe TRBD2 (5 bases). This CDR3 region has 15 residues. The V and J ends lost 0 bases and 2 bases respectively, with 12 bases between them. Germline V CDR1 and CDR2: SGHNT, YYREEE (reference sequence).

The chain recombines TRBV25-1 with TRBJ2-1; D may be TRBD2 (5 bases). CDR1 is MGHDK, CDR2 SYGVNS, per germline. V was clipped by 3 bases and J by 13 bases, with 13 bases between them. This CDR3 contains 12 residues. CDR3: CASSEGASPQFF. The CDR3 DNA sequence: TGTGCCAGCAGTGAGGGAGCATCCCCTCAGTTCTTC.

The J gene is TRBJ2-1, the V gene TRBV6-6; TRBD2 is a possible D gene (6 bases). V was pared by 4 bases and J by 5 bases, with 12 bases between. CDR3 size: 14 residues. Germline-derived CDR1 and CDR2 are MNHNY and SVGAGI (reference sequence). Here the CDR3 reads CASSFGSFHNEQFF. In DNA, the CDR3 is TGTGCCAGCAGTTTCGGGAGTTTCCACAATGAGCAGTTCTTC.

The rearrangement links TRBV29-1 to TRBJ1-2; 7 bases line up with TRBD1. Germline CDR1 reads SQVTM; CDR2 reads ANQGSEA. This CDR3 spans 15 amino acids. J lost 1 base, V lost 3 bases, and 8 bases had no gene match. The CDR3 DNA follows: TGCAGCGTTGATAAGAGGGCAGGGGGTAACTATGGCTACACCTTC. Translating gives CSVDKRAGGNYGYTF.

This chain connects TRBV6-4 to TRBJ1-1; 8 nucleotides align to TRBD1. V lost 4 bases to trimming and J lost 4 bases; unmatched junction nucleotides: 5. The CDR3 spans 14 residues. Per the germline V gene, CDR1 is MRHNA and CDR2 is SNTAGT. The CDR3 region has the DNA TGTGCCAGCAGTGTGGACAGGGTCGCCACTGAAGCTTTCTTT. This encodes CASSVDRVATEAFF.

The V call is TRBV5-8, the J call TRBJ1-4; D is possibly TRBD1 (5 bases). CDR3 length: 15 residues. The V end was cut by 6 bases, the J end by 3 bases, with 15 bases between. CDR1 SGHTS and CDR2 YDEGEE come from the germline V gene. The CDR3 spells CASNFPDTSNEKLFF. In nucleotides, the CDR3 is TGTGCCAGCAACTTCCCGGACACTTCTAATGAAAAACTGTTTTTT.

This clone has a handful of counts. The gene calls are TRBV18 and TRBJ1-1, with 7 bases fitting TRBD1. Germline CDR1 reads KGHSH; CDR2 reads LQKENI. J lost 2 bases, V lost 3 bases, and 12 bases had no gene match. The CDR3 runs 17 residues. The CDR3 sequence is CASSPLDRLGINTEAFF. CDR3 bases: TGTGCCAGCTCACCGTTGGACAGGTTGGGGATCAACACTGAAGCTTTCTTT.

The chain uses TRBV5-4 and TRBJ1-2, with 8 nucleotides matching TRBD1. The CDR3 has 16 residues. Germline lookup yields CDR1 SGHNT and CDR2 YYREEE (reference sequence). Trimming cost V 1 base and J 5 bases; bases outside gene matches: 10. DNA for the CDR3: TGTGCCAGCAGCTTGCAGGGGGCGTACCACTCTTATGGCTACACCTTC. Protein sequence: CASSLQGAYHSYGYTF.

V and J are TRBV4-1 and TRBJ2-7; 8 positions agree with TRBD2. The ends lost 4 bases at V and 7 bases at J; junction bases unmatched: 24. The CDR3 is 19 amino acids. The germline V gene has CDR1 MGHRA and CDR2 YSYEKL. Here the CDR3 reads CASSPSREALSGIAREQYF. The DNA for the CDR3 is TGCGCCAGCAGCCCCTCCCGAGAGGCCCTTAGCGGGATAGCAAGGGAGCAGTACTTC.

The CDR3 DNA follows: TGTGCCAGCAGTTACTCGACAGGGTCTGGGTATGGCTACACCTTC. Its protein product is CASSYSTGSGYGYTF. The chain combines TRBV6-5 with TRBJ1-2; 7 bases agree with TRBD1. From germline, CDR1 is MNHEY and CDR2 SVGAGI. This CDR3 spans 15 amino acids. J gave up 5 bases and V 0 bases, and 6 bases lay outside the gene matches.

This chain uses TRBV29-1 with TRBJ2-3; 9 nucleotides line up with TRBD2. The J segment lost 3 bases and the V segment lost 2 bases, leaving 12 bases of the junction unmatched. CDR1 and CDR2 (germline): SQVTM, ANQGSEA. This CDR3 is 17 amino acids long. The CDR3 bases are TGCAGCGTTGAATTAGTGCGAGCGGGAGGTAGAACAGATACGCAGTATTTT. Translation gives CSVELVRAGGRTDTQYF.

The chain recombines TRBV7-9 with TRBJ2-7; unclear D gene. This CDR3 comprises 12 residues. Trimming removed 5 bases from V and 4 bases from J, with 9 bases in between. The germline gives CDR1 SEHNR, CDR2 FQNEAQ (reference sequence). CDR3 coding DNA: TGTGCCAGCAGCCCCGTCGAGTACGAGCAGTACTTC. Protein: CASSPVEYEQYF.

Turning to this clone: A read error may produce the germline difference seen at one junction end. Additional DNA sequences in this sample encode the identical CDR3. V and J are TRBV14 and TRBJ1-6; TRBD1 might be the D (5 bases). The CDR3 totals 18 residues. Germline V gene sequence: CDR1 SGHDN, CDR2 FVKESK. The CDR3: CASSLNRDSYSYNSPLHF. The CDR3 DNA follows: TGTGCCAGCAGCCTAAACCGGGACTCTTACTCCTATAATTCCCCCCTCCACTTT.

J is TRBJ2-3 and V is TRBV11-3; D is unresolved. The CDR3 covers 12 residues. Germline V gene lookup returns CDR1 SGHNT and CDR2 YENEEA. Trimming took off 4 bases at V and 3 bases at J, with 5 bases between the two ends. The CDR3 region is CASSYETDTQYF. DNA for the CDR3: TGTGCCAGCAGCTATGAGACAGATACGCAGTATTTT.

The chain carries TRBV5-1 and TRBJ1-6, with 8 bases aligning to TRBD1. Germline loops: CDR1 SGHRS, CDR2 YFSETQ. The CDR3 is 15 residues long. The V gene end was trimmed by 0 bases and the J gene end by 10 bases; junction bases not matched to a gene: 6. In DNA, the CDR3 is TGCGCCAGCAGCTTGGGGGGCAGGGGGCGCTCACCCCTCCACTTT. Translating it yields CASSLGGRGRSPLHF.

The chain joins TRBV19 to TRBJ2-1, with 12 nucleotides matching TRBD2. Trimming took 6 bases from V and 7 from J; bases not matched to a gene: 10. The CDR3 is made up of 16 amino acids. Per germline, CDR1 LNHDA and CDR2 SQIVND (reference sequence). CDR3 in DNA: TGTGCCAGTAGGGCTGAGGTACTAGCGGGAGGTAATGAGCAGTTCTTC. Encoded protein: CASRAEVLAGGNEQFF.

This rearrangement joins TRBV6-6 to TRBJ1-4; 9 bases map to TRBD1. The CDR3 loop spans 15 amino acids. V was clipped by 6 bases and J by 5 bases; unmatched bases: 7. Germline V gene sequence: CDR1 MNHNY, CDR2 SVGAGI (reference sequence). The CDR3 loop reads CASSLPGTGNEKLFF. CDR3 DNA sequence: TGTGCCAGCAGCCTTCCCGGGACAGGGAATGAAAAACTGTTTTTT.

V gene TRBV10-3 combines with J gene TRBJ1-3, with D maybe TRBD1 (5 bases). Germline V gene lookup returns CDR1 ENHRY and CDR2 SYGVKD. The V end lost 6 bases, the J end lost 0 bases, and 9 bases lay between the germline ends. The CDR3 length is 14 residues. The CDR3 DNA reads TGTGCCATCAGGGACAACCTCTCTGGAAACACCATATATTTT. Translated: CAIRDNLSGNTIYF.

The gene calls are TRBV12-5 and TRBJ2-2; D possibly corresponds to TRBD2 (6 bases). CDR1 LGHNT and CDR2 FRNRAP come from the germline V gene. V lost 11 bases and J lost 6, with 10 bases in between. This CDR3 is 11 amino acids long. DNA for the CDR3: TGTGCTCCCCCGGGGGCCGGGGAGCTGTTTTTT. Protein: CAPPGAGELFF.